This TCR beta chain was found in a study of shared clonotypes between healthy human individuals. The CDR3 spans 15 residues. Unmatched junction bases numbered 7, after V lost 5 bases and J lost 5 bases. CDR1 is SGHTA, CDR2 FQGNSA, per germline. Study-wide points: Collection of samples was limited to blood; tissue repertoires likely differ.

As for this clone: Its matching antigen is unknown.

Sequencing was performed with immunoSEQ multiplex PCR; in TCRdb, only in-frame clones are kept and a portion is missing. The sample shows fewer than 800,000 clones, about 92% of them seen only once. Positive CCR7 selection of CD45RO-negative cells yielded the naive CD8 cells, and terminally differentiated effector memory CD45RA+ cells were excluded. Sample: naive CD8+ T cells sorted from blood. This chain uses TRBV7-2 with TRBJ2-1, with 9 bases aligning to TRBD2. The clonotype was recovered from a man aged 25 to 45 in good health. This CDR3 reads CASSTWTSENNEQFF. DNA of the CDR3: TGTGCCAGCAGCACATGGACTAGCGAGAACAATGAGCAGTTCTTC. Full variable domain (missing parts from reference TRBV7-2 and TRBJ2-1): GAGVSQSPSNKVTEKGKDVELRCDPISGHTALYWYRQSLGQGLEFLIYFQGNSAPDKSGLPSDRFSAERTGGSVSTLTIQRTQQEDSAVYLCASSTWTSENNEQFFGPGTRLTVL.